The 22 T cell receptor beta chains below were found in one sample sequenced in a study of blood T cells in healthy people across ages. It was with a sample-barcoded 5' primer and a J-beta primer mix that a second PCR of roughly 7 to 12 cycles was run. In TCRdb, the 5' RACE reads were re-called with MiXCR into one record per CDR3 protein. This table has about 940,000 distinct CDR3 sequences, under 50% appearing once. Sequencing was performed on blood. The receptors shown here come from a man aged 30 to 39 in good health.

This clonotype has just one count. The chain carries TRBV28 and TRBJ2-7; D may correspond to TRBD1 or TRBD2 (5 bases each). This CDR3 comprises 13 residues. V lost 6 bases, J lost 5 bases, and 14 bases lay in between. Germline values: CDR1 MDHEN, CDR2 SYDVKM. CDR3 nucleotide sequence: TGTGCCAGCAGCTCCGACGGGGCCCACGAGCAGTACTTC. As protein: CASSSDGAHEQYF.

The rearrangement joins TRBV7-9 to TRBJ2-1; TRBD2 matches at 14 bases. The CDR3 loop spans 19 amino acids. The germline V gene has CDR1 SEHNR and CDR2 FQNEAQ (reference sequence). V dropped 3 bases and J dropped 5; count of bases not matched to a gene: 12. CDR3 protein: CASSLGTSGGFMFNNEQFF. CDR3 bases: TGTGCCAGCAGCTTGGGGACTAGCGGGGGCTTTATGTTCAACAATGAGCAGTTCTTC. Full variable domain (rest looked up from reference TRBV7-9 and TRBJ2-1): DTGVSQNPRHKITKRGQNVTFRCDPISEHNRLYWYRQTLGQGPEFLTYFQNEAQLEKSRLLSDRFSAERPKGSFSTLEIQRTEQGDSAMYLCASSLGTSGGFMFNNEQFFGPGTRLTVL.

V is TRBV6-5 and J is TRBJ1-1; tentative D call: TRBD1 (5 bases). The CDR3 has 15 amino acids. Germline CDR1 MNHEY, CDR2 SVGAGI. V was clipped by 0 bases and J by 1 base, with 9 bases between them. The CDR3 DNA reads as TGTGCCAGCAGTTACTCGGGGCAGCGGAACACTGAAGCTTTCTTT. Protein product: CASSYSGQRNTEAFF.

J is TRBJ1-5 and V is TRBV7-8; 8 bases map to TRBD1. The length of the CDR3 is 16 residues. Germline CDR1 and CDR2: SGHVS and FQNEAQ. The V segment lost 4 bases and the J segment 0 bases; nucleotides outside the gene matches: 5. CDR3 bases: TGTGCCAGCAGCTGGAGGACAGGGAATAGCAATCAGCCCCAGCATTTT. Encoded protein: CASSWRTGNSNQPQHF.

V and J are TRBV12-3 or TRBV12-4 and TRBJ1-4; 10 nucleotides agree with TRBD1. CDR3 length equals 16 residues. J was trimmed by 5 bases and V by 6 bases; bases with no gene match: 9. In DNA form, the CDR3 reads TGTGCCAGCAGCCGGACCCGACAGGGGGCGAATGAAAAACTGTTTTTT. This gives the protein CASSRTRQGANEKLFF.

This chain connects TRBV11-3 to TRBJ2-7; D remains ambiguous. The germline V and J ends were trimmed by 3 bases and 2 bases, with 14 bases remaining between them. Per germline, CDR1 SGHNT and CDR2 YENEEA. The CDR3 is made up of 15 amino acids. The CDR3 reads CASSLKRLTTYEQYF. CDR3 DNA: TGTGCCAGCAGCTTGAAGAGATTGACCACCTACGAGCAGTACTTC.

The DNA for the CDR3 is TGTGCCAGCAGCCAAGGTTCCCAGGTTACCTACGAGCAGTACTTC. Translated: CASSQGSQVTYEQYF. The rearrangement uses TRBV3-1 and TRBJ2-7; unclear D gene. Per germline, CDR1 LGHDT and CDR2 YNNKEL (reference sequence). This CDR3 comprises 15 residues. V was trimmed by 1 base and J by 2 bases, leaving 12 bases between them.

The chain combines TRBV5-1 with TRBJ2-1; no reliable D call. The germline CDR1 and CDR2 sequences are SGHRS and YFSETQ. The CDR3 runs to 15 residues. V was pared by 0 bases and J by 7 bases, with 14 bases between. In DNA, the CDR3 is TGCGCCAGCAGCTTGGACCCGGCTCGTGAGAATGAGCAGTTCTTC. Its translation is CASSLDPARENEQFF.

V is TRBV12-3 or TRBV12-4 and J is TRBJ1-5, with TRBD1 matching over 9 bases. The CDR3 loop spans 19 amino acids. V trimming: 4 bases; J trimming: 9 bases; junction bases outside the gene matches: 22. The CDR3 spells CASSSSSTHRGLALRPQHF. The CDR3 DNA is TGTGCCAGCAGTTCCTCGAGCACGCACAGGGGGCTAGCCCTCAGGCCCCAGCATTTT.

The V gene is TRBV4-2, the J gene TRBJ2-1; D might be TRBD2 (5 bases). The germline V gene encodes CDR1 LGHNA and CDR2 YNFKEQ. Trimming pared 1 base from V and 2 bases from J, leaving 12 bases between. The CDR3 is 16 residues long. The CDR3 region is CASSQGVGGPYNEQFF. In nucleotides, the CDR3 is TGTGCCAGCAGCCAAGGGGTTGGCGGGCCCTACAATGAGCAGTTCTTC.

This chain joins TRBV5-1 and TRBJ2-5; D is undetermined. This CDR3 has 14 amino acids. The germline CDR1 and CDR2 sequences are SGHRS and YFSETQ. The V gene lost 7 bases and the J gene lost 1 base, with 14 bases spanning the gap. The CDR3: CASGTSTFQETQYF. The CDR3 nucleotides are TGCGCCAGCGGAACCTCGACTTTCCAAGAGACCCAGTACTTC.

Turning to this clonotype: One junction end disagrees with the germline gene, perhaps due to a read error. The chain employs TRBV3-1 and TRBJ2-5, with D tentatively TRBD2 (6 bases). The J call could be wrong; TRBJ2-7 is a better fit for the DNA end. This CDR3 is 13 amino acids long. The germline CDR1 and CDR2 sequences are LGHDT and YNNKEL (reference sequence). The CDR3 is CASGQVGRYEQYF. The CDR3 DNA reads TGTGCCAGCGGCCAAGTCGGGAGATACGAGCAGTACTTC.

This clonotype has ten or more counts. The V gene is TRBV10-3, the J gene TRBJ2-3; D is possibly TRBD1 (6 bases). The V and J ends lost 11 bases and 2 bases respectively, with 29 bases between them. The CDR3 totals 18 residues. Germline CDR1 and CDR2: ENHRY and SYGVKD. CDR3 residues: CAGRRNRAPHIPTDTQYF. For the CDR3, the DNA is TGTGCCGGTAGAAGGAACAGGGCGCCCCACATTCCCACAGATACGCAGTATTTT.

The chain recombines TRBV29-1 with TRBJ2-2, with 11 bases identical to TRBD2. Germline CDR1 SQVTM, CDR2 ANQGSEA. This CDR3 is 14 amino acids long. The junction had 3 bases not matched to a gene; V was cut back by 6 bases and J by 3 bases. CDR3: CSVASGGYTGELFF. The CDR3 bases are TGCAGCGTAGCTAGCGGGGGGTACACCGGGGAGCTGTTTTTT.

A few counts support this clonotype. The V gene is TRBV29-1, the J gene TRBJ2-3; D gene uncertain. V was trimmed by 2 bases and J by 2 bases, leaving 14 bases between them. Germline CDR1 reads SQVTM; CDR2 reads ANQGSEA. This CDR3 spans 15 amino acids. The DNA for the CDR3 is TGCAGCGTTGAAACCCAAGGCCAGATCACAGATACGCAGTATTTT. Translating it yields CSVETQGQITDTQYF.

This chain connects TRBV7-2 to TRBJ2-4; 10 nucleotides match TRBD1. The J call may be in error: the DNA end matches TRBJ2-7 better. This CDR3 spans 15 amino acids. Germline loops: CDR1 SGHTA, CDR2 FQGNSA. CDR3 sequence: CASRRRDRGSYEQYF. The CDR3 nucleotides read TGTGCCAGCAGGCGGCGGGACAGGGGTTCCTACGAGCAGTACTTC.

In regard to this clonotype: At one end, the junction sequence differs from germline, possibly due to a read error. The chain employs TRBV6-2 or TRBV6-3 and TRBJ2-1; D remains unclear. The CDR3 length is 17 residues. The germline gives CDR1 MNHEY, CDR2 SVGEGT. Written as DNA, the CDR3 is TGTGCCAGCTGTTACTTTCCCCGACTTCCATCCTACAATGAGCAGTTCTTC. This gives the protein CASCYFPRLPSYNEQFF.

This clonotype has only a few counts. The V call is TRBV27, the J call TRBJ1-2, with 7 positions matching TRBD1. This CDR3 comprises 12 residues. CDR1 and CDR2 (germline): MNHEY, SMNVEV (reference sequence). The J segment lost 7 bases and the V segment lost 4 bases, leaving 3 bases of the junction unmatched. In DNA, the CDR3 is TGTGCCAGCAGTTCAGGGGGTAGTGGCTACACCTTC. As protein: CASSSGGSGYTF.

The chain's CDR3 is CASSLVPSGVWRGYNEQFF. CDR3 sequence (DNA): TGTGCCAGCAGCTTAGTACCTAGCGGGGTATGGAGGGGTTACAATGAGCAGTTCTTC. V and J are TRBV7-2 and TRBJ2-1; 9 bases agree with TRBD2. J lost 4 bases, V lost 1 base, and 14 bases had no gene match. This CDR3 has 19 residues. CDR1 and CDR2 from the germline V gene are SGHTA and FQGNSA. Supplemented by reference TRBV7-2 and TRBJ2-1, the full variable domain reads GAGVSQSPSNKVTEKGKDVELRCDPISGHTALYWYRQSLGQGLEFLIYFQGNSAPDKSGLPSDRFSAERTGGSVSTLTIQRTQQEDSAVYLCASSLVPSGVWRGYNEQFFGPGTRLTVL.

This clonotype was seen ten or more times. A junction end diverges from the germline sequence, so it may reflect a read error. This chain uses TRBV4-1 with TRBJ2-7; TRBD2 is a possible D gene (5 bases). The V gene's germline CDR1 is MGHRA and CDR2 YSYEKL. The CDR3 is 14 residues long. Here the CDR3 reads CASSQDGDSYEQYF. CDR3 nucleotide sequence: TGTGCCAGCAGCCAAGACGGGGACTCCTACGAGCAGTACTTC.

This chain joins TRBV3-1 and TRBJ2-4, with 11 bases aligning to TRBD2. The CDR3 runs 17 residues. CDR1 LGHDT and CDR2 YNNKEL come from the germline V gene (reference sequence). The V and J ends lost 0 bases and 6 bases, in that order; junction bases with no gene match: 7. CDR3 protein: CASSQDPSGGRGNIQYF. The CDR3 DNA is TGTGCCAGCAGCCAAGATCCTAGCGGGGGGAGGGGAAACATTCAGTACTTC.

The chain recombines TRBV10-2 with TRBJ2-1; D possibly corresponds to TRBD1 (5 bases). This CDR3 has 14 amino acids. The V and J ends lost 2 bases and 7 bases respectively, with 12 bases between them. Germline lookup yields CDR1 WSHSY and CDR2 SAAADI. The CDR3 sequence is CASSEGASQNEQFF. In nucleotides, the CDR3 is TGCGCCAGCAGTGAGGGGGCTAGTCAGAATGAGCAGTTCTTC.